The 19 T cell receptor beta chains in this list originate from one sample, sequenced in a study of PD-1 blockade in classical Hodgkin lymphoma. The table came from immunoSEQ multiplex PCR; TCRdb's copy has only in-frame clones and leaves some out. Of tens of thousands of clones listed, 87% are singletons. Time point noted: cycle 4 day 1 (C4D1), after 6 weeks of nivolumab. Relapses following autologous stem cell transplantation were seen in all patients, with brentuximab vedotin exposure varying. The sample consisted of peripheral blood mononuclear cells (PBMCs), taken before the fourth cycle of nivolumab. The source is a human donor with classical Hodgkin lymphoma.

A word on this clone: One end of the junction does not line up with germline, which may come from a read error. This specimen includes other DNA sequences encoding the same CDR3. This chain uses TRBV15 with TRBJ2-3; 8 bases line up with TRBD1. This CDR3 comprises 15 residues. Germline V lookup: CDR1 LNHNV, CDR2 YYDKDF (reference sequence). The DNA for the CDR3 is TGTGCCACTAGCAGGCAGGGGGCTGGCACAGATACGCAGTATTTT. This sequence encodes CATSRQGAGTDTQYF.

The chain has TRBV5-1 and TRBJ2-3; no firm D call. The CDR3 runs 13 residues. Germline V lookup: CDR1 SGHRS, CDR2 YFSETQ. Trimming removed 0 bases from V and 6 bases from J, with 8 bases in between. This chain's CDR3 is CASSLGSDDTQYF. The CDR3 DNA is TGCGCCAGCAGCTTGGGATCTGATGATACGCAGTATTTT.

This clone was detected a few times. The chain links TRBV5-1 to TRBJ1-6, with D perhaps TRBD1 (6 bases). V lost 4 bases and J 9 bases, leaving 14 bases between the germline ends. The CDR3 loop spans 14 amino acids. Germline CDR1 is SGHRS and CDR2 is YFSETQ. The CDR3 spells CASSPEGRGSPLHF. In nucleotides, the CDR3 is TGCGCCAGCAGCCCCGAAGGCAGGGGTTCACCCCTCCACTTT.

The chain employs TRBV5-1 and TRBJ1-5; tentatively, D is TRBD1 (5 bases). The CDR3 has 15 amino acids. CDR1 and CDR2 from the germline V gene are SGHRS and YFSETQ. V was clipped by 2 bases and J by 0 bases, with 9 bases between them. CDR3 sequence (DNA): TGCGCCAGCAGCTTTAGTGGGGGTAGCAATCAGCCCCAGCATTTT. This translates into CASSFSGGSNQPQHF.

The chain links TRBV5-1 to TRBJ1-1; no clear D. Trimming removed 0 bases from V and 6 bases from J, with 6 bases in between. This CDR3 has 12 amino acids. Germline V gene lookup returns CDR1 SGHRS and CDR2 YFSETQ. CDR3 bases: TGCGCCAGCAGCTTGGGAGCTGCTGAAGCTTTCTTT. It codes for CASSLGAAEAFF. Filled out from reference TRBV5-1 and TRBJ1-1, the complete variable domain reads KAGVTQTPRYLIKTRGQQVTLSCSPISGHRSVSWYQQTPGQGLQFLFEYFSETQRNKGNFPGRFSGRQFSNSRSEMNVSTLELGDSALYLCASSLGAAEAFFGQGTRLTVV.

This clone showed up just once. The chain links TRBV5-1 to TRBJ2-5; D perhaps matches TRBD1 (6 bases). Looked up from germline, CDR1 is SGHRS and CDR2 is YFSETQ. Trimming took off 0 bases at V and 3 bases at J, with 9 bases between the two ends. There are 14 residues in the CDR3. The CDR3 nucleotides read TGCGCCAGCAGCTTGGTTTCAGGGGAAGAGACCCAGTACTTC. It codes for CASSLVSGEETQYF.

CDR3 loop: CASRSTGATNEKLFF. Here the CDR3 DNA reads TGTGCCAGCAGGAGTACGGGGGCAACTAATGAAAAACTGTTTTTT. The chain uses TRBV28 and TRBJ1-4, with D perhaps TRBD1 (5 bases). From germline, CDR1 is MDHEN and CDR2 SYDVKM. V lost 6 bases and J lost 0, with 11 bases in between. The CDR3 extends over 15 amino acids.

V is TRBV5-1 and J is TRBJ1-5; D not resolved. CDR1 is SGHRS, CDR2 YFSETQ, per germline. The CDR3 has 14 residues. Trimming removed 0 bases from V and 9 bases from J, with 13 bases in between. CDR3 sequence (DNA): TGCGCCAGCAGCTTGGAAGGCAGTCCATCGCCCCAGCATTTT. This translates into CASSLEGSPSPQHF.

The chain joins TRBV6-6 to TRBJ1-1; maybe TRBD1 (6 bases). This CDR3 contains 13 residues. Germline V CDR1 and CDR2: MNHNY, SVGAGI (reference sequence). V shed 10 bases and J shed 5 bases, with 17 bases lying between them. In DNA, the CDR3 is TGTGCCACCCAAAGGGGGGAGGGGACTGAAGCTTTCTTT. Amino acids: CATQRGEGTEAFF.

The V gene is TRBV9, the J gene TRBJ2-2; 8 positions agree with TRBD1. The J segment lost 2 bases and the V segment lost 0 bases, leaving 9 bases of the junction unmatched. The CDR3 loop spans 18 amino acids. Looked up from germline, CDR1 is SGDLS and CDR2 is YYNGEE. The CDR3 DNA sequence: TGTGCCAGCAGCGTAGATTCCAGACAGGGGATTAACACCGGGGAGCTGTTTTTT. Its translation is CASSVDSRQGINTGELFF.

CDR3 protein: CASSLYPLGSGNTIYF. The CDR3 DNA is TGCGCCAGCAGCTTGTATCCCCTAGGGAGTGGAAACACCATATATTTT. The V and J genes are TRBV5-1 and TRBJ1-3; no firm D call. Per the germline V gene, CDR1 is SGHRS and CDR2 is YFSETQ. CDR3 length: 16 amino acids. V lost 1 base, J lost 3 bases, and 14 bases lay in between. Complete variable domain (other parts from reference TRBV5-1 and TRBJ1-3): KAGVTQTPRYLIKTRGQQVTLSCSPISGHRSVSWYQQTPGQGLQFLFEYFSETQRNKGNFPGRFSGRQFSNSRSEMNVSTLELGDSALYLCASSLYPLGSGNTIYFGEGSWLTVV.

This sequence joins TRBV5-1 and TRBJ2-1, with TRBD2 matching 7 bases. This CDR3 is built from 16 residues. CDR1 SGHRS and CDR2 YFSETQ come from the germline V gene. The junction had 8 bases not matched to a gene; V was cut back by 0 bases and J by 5 bases. CDR3 nucleotide sequence: TGCGCCAGCAGCTTGGCCTCTAGCGGACCAAACAATGAGCAGTTCTTC. Encoded protein: CASSLASSGPNNEQFF.

The rearrangement links TRBV19 to TRBJ2-2; no clear D. V lost 3 bases and J 6 bases, leaving 5 bases between the germline ends. The CDR3 consists of 12 residues. Germline lookup yields CDR1 LNHDA and CDR2 SQIVND (reference sequence). The chain's CDR3 is CASSIEAGELFF. The CDR3 DNA reads TGTGCCAGTAGTATCGAAGCCGGGGAGCTGTTTTTT.

The gene calls are TRBV5-4 and TRBJ2-5, with 13 bases fitting TRBD2. V gave up 3 bases and J gave up 3 bases; unmatched junction bases: 8. Per the germline V gene, CDR1 is SGHNT and CDR2 is YYREEE (reference sequence). This CDR3 comprises 17 residues. The CDR3 protein is CASSSGLAGSGKETQYF. As DNA, the CDR3 is TGTGCCAGCAGCTCGGGACTAGCGGGGAGTGGTAAAGAGACCCAGTACTTC.

The chain carries TRBV6-5 and TRBJ1-1, with unresolved D. Per the germline V gene, CDR1 is MNHEY and CDR2 is SVGAGI. This CDR3 has 13 amino acids. V was cut by 7 bases and J by 2 bases, with 11 bases left in between. As DNA, the CDR3 is TGTGCCAGCATCCACCCGGGCAACACTGAAGCTTTCTTT. Its protein is CASIHPGNTEAFF.

V gene TRBV7-9 combines with J gene TRBJ2-5, with D perhaps matching TRBD1 (5 bases). The CDR3 is made up of 15 amino acids. The V and J ends lost 0 bases and 1 base respectively, with 9 bases between them. CDR1 and CDR2 (germline): SEHNR, FQNEAQ (reference sequence). CDR3: CASSLAGRVQETQYF. CDR3 DNA: TGTGCCAGCAGCTTAGCGGGCAGGGTCCAAGAGACCCAGTACTTC.

The DNA of the CDR3 is TGTGCCAGCATGGCCTTGGATACGCAGTATTTT. As protein: CASMALDTQYF. The chain carries TRBV6-1 and TRBJ2-3, with D unresolved. The CDR3 is 11 amino acids. V was cut by 7 bases and J by 6 bases, with 8 bases left in between. CDR1 is MNHNS, CDR2 SASEGT, per germline.

The rearrangement uses TRBV5-1 and TRBJ1-5; possibly TRBD1 for D (6 bases). The length of the CDR3 is 15 residues. Trimming pared 4 bases from V and 7 bases from J, leaving 18 bases between. The germline V gene encodes CDR1 SGHRS and CDR2 YFSETQ. CDR3: CASSPYSGGGQPQHF. The CDR3 nucleotides are TGCGCCAGCAGCCCCTACAGTGGGGGCGGGCAGCCCCAGCATTTT.

J is TRBJ2-3 and V is TRBV5-1; D not resolved. The V gene's germline CDR1 is SGHRS and CDR2 YFSETQ. V gave up 3 bases and J gave up 0 bases, with 5 bases separating them. This CDR3 has 13 amino acids. This chain's CDR3 is CASSYGSTDTQYF. CDR3 DNA sequence: TGCGCCAGCAGCTACGGTAGCACAGATACGCAGTATTTT.